This T cell receptor beta chain was observed in a study of blood T cells in healthy people across ages. This clonotype occurred a few times. Its antigen is not identified. With a J-beta primer mix and a sample-barcoded 5' primer, a second PCR ran roughly 6 to 11 cycles. TCRdb re-analysed the 5' RACE reads in MiXCR, keeping a single row per CDR3 protein. The sample carries about a million distinct CDR3 sequences, around 48% recorded once. Germline lookup yields CDR1 SGHRS and CDR2 YFSETQ. CDR3 length equals 15 residues. V was pared by 2 bases and J by 5 bases, with 14 bases between. Findings of the study overall: A roughly linear age-dependent decrease characterized TCR beta diversity per million T cells.

This clonotype was sampled from a man aged 30 to 45 in good health. The rearrangement links TRBV5-1 to TRBJ2-1; D uncertain. What was sequenced was blood. The CDR3: CASSLVGAGHNEQFF. CDR3 nucleotides: TGCGCCAGCAGCTTAGTGGGTGCCGGACACAATGAGCAGTTCTTC. Supplemented by reference TRBV5-1 and TRBJ2-1, the full variable domain reads KAGVTQTPRYLIKTRGQQVTLSCSPISGHRSVSWYQQTPGQGLQFLFEYFSETQRNKGNFPGRFSGRQFSNSRSEMNVSTLELGDSALYLCASSLVGAGHNEQFFGPGTRLTVL.